Listed below are T cell receptor beta chains from one sample, sequenced in a study of Graves' ophthalmopathy and Graves' hyperthyroidism. One entry per CDR3 protein, called by TCRdb with MiXCR from the multiplex PCR reads. The sample lists about 740,000 distinct CDR3 sequences; about 44% were seen once. The sample consisted of peripheral blood. All receptors derive from an adult man with Graves' ophthalmopathy. The CDR3 runs from the conserved cysteine through the conserved F or W. A D gene is named only where the DNA matches it firmly. Clone size is shown for a subset of rows, as once, few, many or a class of expanded clone.

>once|TRBV25-1|TRBD2|TRBJ2-5
CASRISGGRETQYF
TGTGCCAGCAGAATCAGCGGGGGGCGAGAGACCCAGTACTTC
>.|TRBV14|.|TRBJ1-4
CASRPSLEEKLFF
TGTGCCAGCAGGCCTAGCCTAGAGGAAAAACTGTTTTTT
>.|TRBV29-1|.|TRBJ1-1
CSLEGLPNTEAFF
TGCAGCTTAGAGGGGCTCCCCAACACTGAAGCTTTCTTT
>.|TRBV29-1|TRBD2|TRBJ2-5
CSVPSGMYQETQYF
TGCAGCGTTCCTAGCGGAATGTACCAAGAGACCCAGTACTTC
>many|TRBV5-1|.|TRBJ1-1
CASSLPGRGAEAFF
TGCGCCAGCAGCTTGCCAGGGCGAGGTGCTGAAGCTTTCTTT
>few|TRBV24-1|TRBD1|TRBJ1-5
CASSSRDSYSNQPQHF
TGTGCCAGCAGTTCCCGGGACAGTTATAGCAATCAGCCCCAGCATTTT
>.|TRBV7-2|TRBD1|TRBJ1-1
CASSLQGPMNTEAFF
TGTGCCAGCAGCCTACAGGGGCCCATGAACACTGAAGCTTTCTTT
>.|TRBV20-1|.|TRBJ2-7
CSAIPRDKATYEQYF
TGCAGTGCCATTCCACGGGACAAGGCTACCTACGAGCAGTACTTC
>.|TRBV2|TRBD2|TRBJ2-7
CASSYSTSGSSYEQYF
TGTGCCAGCAGTTACTCGACTAGCGGGAGCTCCTACGAGCAGTACTTC
>few|TRBV20-1|TRBD2|TRBJ2-5
CSARELLAGGRETQYF
TGCAGTGCTAGAGAGCTGTTAGCGGGAGGGAGAGAGACCCAGTACTTC
>.|TRBV12-3/TRBV12-4|TRBD1|TRBJ1-5
CASRIGQGRNQPQHF
TGTGCCAGCAGAATCGGACAGGGAAGAAATCAGCCCCAGCATTTT
>many|TRBV25-1|TRBD2|TRBJ2-5
CASSQRGGVETQYF
TGTGCCAGCAGTCAGCGGGGGGGCGTGGAGACCCAGTACTTC
>.|TRBV24-1|.|TRBJ2-2
CATRGSGDTGELFF
TGTGCCACCCGGGGGAGCGGTGATACCGGGGAGCTGTTTTTT
>few|TRBV12-3/TRBV12-4|TRBD1|TRBJ2-7
CASSGQGAPRAEQYF
TGTGCCAGCAGCGGACAGGGGGCCCCTCGGGCCGAGCAGTACTTC
>many|TRBV19|.|TRBJ1-4
CATTPSTGTQNEKLFF
TGTGCCACCACGCCCTCAACCGGGACACAAAATGAAAAACTGTTTTTT
>once|TRBV15|TRBD1|TRBJ1-2
CATSKTGTGLNYGYTF
TGTGCCACCAGCAAGACCGGGACAGGGCTCAACTATGGCTACACCTTC
>.|TRBV9|TRBD1|TRBJ1-2
CASSVSDRDYGYTF
TGTGCCAGCAGCGTTTCCGACAGGGACTATGGCTACACCTTC
>.|TRBV29-1|.|TRBJ1-2
CSVERRAQTPYGYTF
TGCAGCGTTGAACGGCGTGCCCAAACTCCCTATGGCTACACCTTC
>few|TRBV28|TRBD1|TRBJ2-6
CATDRESGANVLTF
TGTGCCACGGACAGGGAGTCTGGGGCCAACGTCCTGACTTTC
>few|TRBV7-2|.|TRBJ2-7
CASSLDGSSSYEQYF
TGTGCCAGCAGTTTGGACGGTTCCAGCTCCTACGAGCAGTACTTC
>.|TRBV29-1|.|TRBJ1-2
CSVGAAGRQGYTF
TGCAGCGTTGGGGCCGCAGGGCGGCAGGGCTACACCTTC
>few|TRBV6-5|.|TRBJ2-6
CASSFRTGANVLTF
TGTGCCAGCAGTTTCCGAACTGGGGCCAACGTCCTGACTTTC
>few|TRBV10-3|.|TRBJ2-2
CAISGISRNTGELFF
TGTGCCATCAGTGGTATTAGCCGGAACACCGGGGAGCTGTTTTTT
>few|TRBV12-3/TRBV12-4|TRBD1|TRBJ1-6
CASTPGTGDNSPLHF
TGTGCCAGCACCCCCGGGACAGGCGATAATTCACCCCTCCACTTT